This T cell receptor beta chain was obtained from a study of T cell clonotyping in hematopoietic cell transplantation. Study-wide results and limits: Pathologically expanded recipient clonotypes increased progressively from day 30 to day 180 as diversity fell. Higher Inverse Simpson Index values in graft donor and pretransplant recipient predicted broader posttransplant TCR diversity. Few recipient clonotypes overlapped donors; over 95% were de novo at given depth. Without cell sorting, CD4 versus CD8 contributions remain unresolved.

Some clones are missing from TCRdb's copy, which holds only in-frame ones; the method was immunoSEQ multiplex PCR. The top ten clones hold 2% to 2.5% of a sample with roughly 28,000 clones, about 93% of them seen once. This sample's time point: recipient sample about 28 days before transplant, after cytoreduction. In this sample, this clone turned up once. Antigen specificity is unknown. Other DNA sequences in this sample translate to the same CDR3. V dropped 4 bases and J dropped 0 bases, with 10 bases sitting between them. The germline gives CDR1 LNHDA, CDR2 SQIVND (reference sequence). The CDR3 is 14 residues long.

This material consisted of peripheral blood mononuclear cells, taken before stem cell transplant. The chain employs TRBV19 and TRBJ2-7, with D possibly being TRBD2 (6 bases). The sequence derives from a man aged 50 to 60 with acute myeloid leukemia. Some clones in this sample may be carry-over from other donors' samples. The DNA of the CDR3 is TGTGCCAGTAGTACTCCGGGACTCTCCTACGAGCAGTACTTC. Amino acid sequence: CASSTPGLSYEQYF.